Reported below is one TCR beta chain. This clonotype came up many times. Its antigen is still unknown. Within one base of it there is no much larger clone, and no base qualities were kept. Reads for this sample came from an Illumina HiSeq 2000. TCR beta chain libraries were generated by multiplex PCR amplification. High-throughput sequencing was used to analyze the amplified TCR beta chain products. The raw public reads went through TCRdb reprocessing: fastp at Q25, MiXCR clone calling, in-frame beta chains kept. Rows merge per CDR3 protein into single entries with the most common DNA and genes. The sample table lists more than 80,000 distinct CDR3 sequences, about 31% of them with a count of one. Approximately 5% of the sample lies in the top ten. Lymph node samples were obtained from the axillary draining lymph nodes of breast cancer patients. This record comes from a study of breast tumors, draining lymph nodes, adjacent tissues listed by TCRdb under 2016. Background for the entire study: The study compared TCR beta repertoires across tumor, adjacent nontumor tissue and axillary lymph nodes from breast cancer patients. In human breast cancer, the study set out to assess how tumor, surrounding tissue and draining lymph node repertoires relate to one another and whether T cells might be exchanged between them. Study-wide conclusions, independent of this receptor: The conclusion that tumor T cells originate in lymph nodes was presented as consistent with a hypothesis rather than as directly demonstrated. Tumors showed preferential V and J gene usage, and their T-cell repertoire diversity fell below that of lymph nodes yet above that of nontumor tissue. The data were judged consistent with most tumor T cells deriving from the lymph node and then expanding within tumor tissue. In luminal-like breast cancer, tumor and nontumor tissue repertoires resembled each other significantly more than in basal-like breast cancer.

The germline V gene yields MDHEN for CDR1 and SYDVKM for CDR2. V ends up 6 bases short and J 2 bases short, with an unmatched junction base count of 11. Taken from cysteine to phenylalanine, the CDR3 has 16 residues. CDR3 DNA only is kept here, 48 bases in frame from base 1. The receptor comes from a female donor with breast cancer. Some clones in this sample may be carry-over from other donors' samples. The sequence links TRBV28 to TRBJ2-7, with 9 central nucleotides matching TRBD2. Input material: axillary lymph node tissue. This receptor has the CDR3 CASSPGWGGRAYEQYF. The DNA sequence is TGTGCCAGCAGCCCGGGGTGGGGCGGGAGGGCCTACGAGCAGTACTTC.